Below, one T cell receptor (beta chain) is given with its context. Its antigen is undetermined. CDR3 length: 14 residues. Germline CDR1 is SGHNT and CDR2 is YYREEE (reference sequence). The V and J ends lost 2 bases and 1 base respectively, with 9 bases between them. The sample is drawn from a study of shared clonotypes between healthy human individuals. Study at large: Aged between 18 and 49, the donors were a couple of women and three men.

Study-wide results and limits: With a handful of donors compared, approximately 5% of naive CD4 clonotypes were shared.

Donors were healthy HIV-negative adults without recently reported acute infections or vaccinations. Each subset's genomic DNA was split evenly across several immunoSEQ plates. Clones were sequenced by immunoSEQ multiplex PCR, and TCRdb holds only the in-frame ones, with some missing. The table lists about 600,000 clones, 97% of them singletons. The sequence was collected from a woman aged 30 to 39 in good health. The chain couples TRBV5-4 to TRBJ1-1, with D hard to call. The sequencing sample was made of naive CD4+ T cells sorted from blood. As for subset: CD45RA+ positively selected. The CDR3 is CASSFGGENTEAFF. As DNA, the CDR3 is TGTGCCAGCAGCTTTGGCGGAGAGAACACTGAAGCTTTCTTT.